The 15 T cell receptor beta chains below were found in one sample sequenced in a study of T cells in localized non-small cell lung cancer. The repertoire was sequenced with immunoSEQ multiplex PCR; TCRdb's copy has only in-frame clones and lacks some. The data hold around 50,000 clones, with roughly 88% observed a single time. This specimen was peripheral blood, taken before any cancer treatment. Receptors were obtained from a woman aged 35 to 70 with stage I lung adenocarcinoma.

This rearrangement joins TRBV4-1 to TRBJ1-3; weak D call: TRBD1 (5 bases). V lost 0 bases and J 0 bases, leaving 18 bases between the germline ends. The CDR3 totals 19 residues. The germline V gene has CDR1 MGHRA and CDR2 YSYEKL. The CDR3 coding sequence is TGCGCCAGCAGCCAAGATCGGACCGGGGCTGGCTTCTCTGGAAACACCATATATTTT. Protein product: CASSQDRTGAGFSGNTIYF.

The chain links TRBV28 to TRBJ1-4; 10 bases match TRBD1. Trimming at V came to 7 bases and at J to 5 bases, leaving 4 bases not matched to a gene. The CDR3 loop spans 14 amino acids. Germline V gene lookup returns CDR1 MDHEN and CDR2 SYDVKM. CDR3 in amino acids: CASNPTGGNEKLFF. In nucleotides, the CDR3 is TGTGCCAGCAATCCGACAGGGGGCAATGAAAAACTGTTTTTT.

CDR3 in DNA: TGTGCCAGCAGCCCCGAGAGGGGACTCAATCAGCCCCAGCATTTT. Amino acids: CASSPERGLNQPQHF. V and J are TRBV6-1 and TRBJ1-5, with D possibly being TRBD1 (5 bases). The CDR3 covers 15 residues. V was pared by 6 bases and J by 3 bases, with 15 bases between. The germline V gene has CDR1 MNHNS and CDR2 SASEGT.

The rearrangement joins TRBV11-3 to TRBJ2-7; D is possibly TRBD2 (6 bases). Germline lookup yields CDR1 SGHNT and CDR2 YENEEA. This CDR3 is built from 13 residues. V was shortened by 4 bases and J by 3 bases, with 10 bases between the two germline ends. CDR3 DNA: TGTGCCAGCAGCTACGGAGGGGACTACGAGCAGTACTTC. Its protein is CASSYGGDYEQYF.

The gene calls are TRBV6-5 and TRBJ2-7, with TRBD2 as a possible D gene (5 bases). Trimming left V 0 bases short and J 5 bases short, with 11 bases between. The CDR3 length is 14 residues. Per germline, CDR1 MNHEY and CDR2 SVGAGI. CDR3 nucleotide sequence: TGTGCCAGCAGTTACTCGAGGGTCATGGACGAGCAGTACTTC. Its protein is CASSYSRVMDEQYF.

The chain has TRBV6-6 and TRBJ2-2; D might be TRBD1 (7 bases). Trimming removed 9 bases from V and 4 bases from J, with 15 bases in between. This CDR3 region has 14 residues. CDR1 MNHNY and CDR2 SVGAGI come from the germline V gene (reference sequence). CDR3 in DNA: TGTGCCAGTTCAGGGGGGCCGGGCACCGGGGAGCTGTTTTTT. It specifies CASSGGPGTGELFF.

This rearrangement joins TRBV6-6 to TRBJ2-3; D is unclear. Germline CDR1 MNHNY, CDR2 SVGAGI (reference sequence). V lost 2 bases to trimming and J lost 3 bases, with 9 bases between them. The CDR3 is made up of 14 amino acids. CDR3 nucleotides: TGTGCCAGCAGTTACGGCCAGCTAACAGATACGCAGTATTTT. It yields the protein CASSYGQLTDTQYF.

Turning to this clone: One end of the junction does not line up with germline, which may come from a read error. The sample has other DNA sequences that encode this CDR3 too. The gene calls are TRBV4-3 and TRBJ1-3; 8 bases align to TRBD1. The germline V gene encodes CDR1 LGHNA and CDR2 YSLEER. This CDR3 has 15 amino acids. CDR3 amino acids: CASSPGTGSGNTIYF. For the CDR3, the DNA is TGCGCCAGTAGCCCCGGGACAGGCTCTGGAAACACCATATATTTT.

The rearrangement links TRBV10-3 to TRBJ1-4; the D is unclear. Trimming removed 5 bases from V and 0 bases from J, with 10 bases in between. The germline CDR1 and CDR2 sequences are ENHRY and SYGVKD. The CDR3 has 15 residues. CDR3 nucleotide sequence: TGTGCCATCAGTTCCGGGAGGGCAACTAATGAAAAACTGTTTTTT. This gives the protein CAISSGRATNEKLFF.

This chain links TRBV5-1 with TRBJ2-7, with D uncertain. V dropped 0 bases and J dropped 2 bases, with 6 bases sitting between them. CDR1 is SGHRS and CDR2 is YFSETQ in the germline V gene. The CDR3 contains 13 residues. The CDR3 spells CASSLDGAYEQYF. The CDR3 coding sequence is TGCGCCAGCAGCTTGGACGGAGCCTACGAGCAGTACTTC.

This chain joins TRBV10-3 and TRBJ2-7, with 10 bases fitting TRBD1. This CDR3 is 14 amino acids long. With 6 bases clipped from V and 2 bases from J, the junction kept 4 bases outside the gene matches. Germline V lookup: CDR1 ENHRY, CDR2 SYGVKD. CDR3: CAISPDRGPYEQYF. The DNA for the CDR3 is TGTGCCATCAGCCCCGACAGGGGGCCCTACGAGCAGTACTTC.

The rearrangement joins TRBV30 to TRBJ2-1; D might be TRBD2 (5 bases). The germline CDR1 and CDR2 sequences are GTSNPN and SVGIG (reference sequence). V was cut by 0 bases and J by 7 bases, with 7 bases left in between. The CDR3 sequence is 12 residues long. The CDR3 DNA is TGTGCCTGGAGTGTAAGAGGGAATGAGCAGTTCTTC. It specifies CAWSVRGNEQFF.

The chain employs TRBV7-9 and TRBJ2-2, with D uncertain. This CDR3 has 12 residues. The germline CDR1 and CDR2 sequences are SEHNR and FQNEAQ (reference sequence). V lost 4 bases to trimming and J lost 4 bases, with 4 bases between them. The CDR3 loop reads CASSSPTGELFF. CDR3 sequence (DNA): TGTGCCAGCAGCTCACCCACCGGGGAGCTGTTTTTT. The whole variable domain, filled in from reference TRBV7-9 and TRBJ2-2, reads DTGVSQNPRHKITKRGQNVTFRCDPISEHNRLYWYRQTLGQGPEFLTYFQNEAQLEKSRLLSDRFSAERPKGSFSTLEIQRTEQGDSAMYLCASSSPTGELFFGEGSRLTVL.

This clone has only one observation. The chain uses TRBV9 and TRBJ2-7, with D perhaps TRBD1 (6 bases). V was cut by 0 bases and J by 0 bases, with 10 bases left in between. This CDR3 has 15 residues. Germline loops: CDR1 SGDLS, CDR2 YYNGEE. Written as DNA, the CDR3 is TGTGCCAGCAGCGTAGATCAGGGGCCCTCCTACGAGCAGTACTTC. Protein: CASSVDQGPSYEQYF.

The chain carries TRBV29-1 and TRBJ1-2; 7 bases match TRBD1. V dropped 5 bases and J dropped 7; count of bases not matched to a gene: 7. The CDR3 consists of 12 residues. CDR1 and CDR2 (germline): SQVTM, ANQGSEA. DNA for the CDR3: TGCAGCGTTACGGAGACAGGGCTTGGCTACACCTTC. Translation gives CSVTETGLGYTF.